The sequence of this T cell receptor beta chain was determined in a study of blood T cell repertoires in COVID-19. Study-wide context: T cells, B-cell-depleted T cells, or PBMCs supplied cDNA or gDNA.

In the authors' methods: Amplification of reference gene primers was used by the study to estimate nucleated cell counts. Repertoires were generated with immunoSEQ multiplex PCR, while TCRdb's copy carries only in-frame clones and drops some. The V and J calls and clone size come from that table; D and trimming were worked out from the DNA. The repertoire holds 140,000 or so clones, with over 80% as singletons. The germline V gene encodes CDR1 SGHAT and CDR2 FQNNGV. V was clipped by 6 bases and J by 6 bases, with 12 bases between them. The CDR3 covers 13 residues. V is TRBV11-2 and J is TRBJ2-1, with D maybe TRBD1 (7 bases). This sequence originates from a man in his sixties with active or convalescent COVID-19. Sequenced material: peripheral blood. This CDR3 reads CASRRQGGNEQFF. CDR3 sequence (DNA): TGTGCCAGCAGACGACAGGGAGGCAATGAGCAGTTCTTC.